Included here is one TCR beta chain sequence, with context. The data were obtained in a study of identical twins. TCRdb re-analysed the 5' RACE reads in MiXCR, keeping a single row per CDR3 protein. The data contain 650,000 to 750,000 distinct CDR3 sequences, around 20% of them seen just once; the ten biggest clones take up approximately 4.5%. Losses at the gene ends were 5 bases for V and 3 bases for J; bases not matched to a gene: 7. This CDR3 is 13 amino acids long. Germline values: CDR1 DFQATT, CDR2 SNEGSKA (reference sequence). A further study also used this sample, focusing on T cells expressing NK-cell markers.

The TCR comes from a woman under 30 in good health. The V call is TRBV20-1, the J call TRBJ2-7; TRBD2 matches 7 bases. Source material: PBMCs. CDR3 nucleotide sequence: TGCAGTGCTGCCGGGACTAAATTCTACGAGCAGTACTTC. As protein: CSAAGTKFYEQYF.